This TCR beta chain was documented in a study of regulatory T cells in long-lasting Graves disease. Study-level findings and limits: New patients shared 750 to 1,000 public clonotypes, fewer than the roughly 2,500 shared by persistent patients.

Time point of the sample: newly diagnosed GD, antithyroid drugs for less than 3 months. Extracted RNA from PBMCs served as the source of the TCR library. A blood draw put around 9.3 milliliters of peripheral blood into EDTA tubes. CDR3 regions were amplified by Arm-PCR using iRepertoire HTBI primers to build TCR beta libraries. MiXCR was run by TCRdb on the multiplex PCR reads, yielding one entry per CDR3 protein. The table lists approximately 400,000 distinct CDR3 sequences, about 11% of them singletons. On this clonotype itself: As yet, its antigen is unknown.

The CDR3 is 12 amino acids. Germline lookup yields CDR1 DFQATT and CDR2 SNEGSKA (reference sequence). Trimming left V 4 bases short and J 5 bases short, with 9 bases between. These data were likewise used in another study, on T cells in Graves' hyperthyroidism and ophthalmopathy. Per that study: A first-round RT-PCR of the TCR CDR3 used the HTBI primer set.

The genes are TRBV20-1 and TRBJ2-1; unclear D gene. Sequences were derived from peripheral blood mononuclear cells (PBMCs), sampled at new diagnosis, from a patient treated with antithyroid drugs. This TCR derives from a woman aged 18-29 years with Graves disease. The CDR3 region is CSATHRNNEQFF. CDR3 nucleotides: TGCAGTGCTACCCACAGAAACAATGAGCAGTTCTTC.